The 17 T cell receptor beta chains given below trace back to one sample, sequenced in a study of blood T cell repertoires in COVID-19. Generated by immunoSEQ multiplex PCR, the TCRdb table keeps only in-frame clones and is missing some. The sample has some 150,000 clones; around 90% are singletons. The source material was peripheral blood. These receptor sequences come from a woman aged 45-65 years with acute or convalescent COVID-19.

There are a few counts of this clone. This chain links TRBV6-6 with TRBJ2-7; 9 nucleotides line up with TRBD2. The CDR3 contains 14 residues. V gave up 6 bases and J gave up 2 bases; unmatched junction bases: 5. The germline gives CDR1 MNHNY, CDR2 SVGAGI (reference sequence). Here the CDR3 reads CASRSLAGTYEQYF. The CDR3, as DNA: TGTGCCAGCAGGTCACTAGCGGGCACCTACGAGCAGTACTTC.

This chain joins TRBV4-2 and TRBJ1-3; 7 bases align to TRBD1. J gave up 2 bases and V 0 bases, and 4 bases lay outside the gene matches. CDR1 is LGHNA and CDR2 is YNFKEQ in the germline V gene. This CDR3 contains 16 residues. In DNA, the CDR3 is TGTGCCAGCAGCCAAGAGTCGACAGGGCCTGGAAACACCATATATTTT. It yields the protein CASSQESTGPGNTIYF.

V and J are TRBV6-5 and TRBJ1-2, with TRBD1 matching 9 bases. From germline, CDR1 is MNHEY and CDR2 SVGAGI. The CDR3 spans 15 residues. V shed 7 bases and J 6 bases; nucleotides not matched to a gene: 12. Here the CDR3 DNA reads TGTGCCAGCACCCTAATCCCGGGACAGGGAGATGGCTACACCTTC. Protein product: CASTLIPGQGDGYTF.

The V call is TRBV21-1, the J call TRBJ1-1. TRBV21-1 is noted as a pseudogene. This CDR3 region has 13 residues. The CDR3 loop reads CARPGRENTEAFF. Written as DNA, the CDR3 is TGTGCCAGGCCGGGGAGAGAGAACACTGAAGCTTTCTTT.

The chain combines TRBV18 with TRBJ2-3; 11 nucleotides agree with TRBD2. The germline V gene has CDR1 KGHSH and CDR2 LQKENI. The CDR3 has 18 residues. The V and J ends lost 2 bases and 8 bases, in that order; junction bases with no gene match: 15. The CDR3 bases are TGTGCCAGCTCACCATTAGCGGGGGGGCTTTTATCCATCGGTACGCAGTATTTT. This sequence encodes CASSPLAGGLLSIGTQYF.

The chain carries TRBV10-3 and TRBJ2-2, with TRBD2 matching over 12 bases. Per germline, CDR1 ENHRY and CDR2 SYGVKD. V lost 5 bases to trimming and J lost 1 base; unmatched junction nucleotides: 2. The CDR3 totals 16 residues. CDR3 in amino acids: CAISKGLAGNTGELFF. CDR3 nucleotide sequence: TGTGCCATCAGTAAGGGACTAGCGGGGAACACCGGGGAGCTGTTTTTT.

This chain joins TRBV3-1 (or the pseudogene TRBV3-2) and TRBJ2-3; possible D gene TRBD1, 6 bases. The CDR3 contains 15 residues. The germline CDR1 and CDR2 sequences are LGHDT and YNNKEL (reference sequence). V was clipped by 4 bases and J by 2 bases, with 13 bases between them. DNA for the CDR3: TGTGCCAGCAGCCCGACAGGATTCTACACAGATACGCAGTATTTT. As protein: CASSPTGFYTDTQYF.

The CDR3, as DNA: TGTGCCAGCAGTTTTCCGGGGGCTGAAGCTTTCTTT. Amino acids: CASSFPGAEAFF. The chain employs TRBV27 and TRBJ1-1; tentatively, D is TRBD1 (5 bases). V was pared by 3 bases and J by 6 bases, with 8 bases between. Per the germline V gene, CDR1 is MNHEY and CDR2 is SMNVEV (reference sequence). The CDR3 length is 12 residues.

This clone has just one count. The chain is built from TRBV29-1 and TRBJ2-1, with 7 positions matching TRBD2. V shed 6 bases and J 9 bases; nucleotides not matched to a gene: 14. The CDR3 consists of 14 residues. Germline V gene lookup returns CDR1 SQVTM and CDR2 ANQGSEA. The CDR3 protein is CSVGGTTGSTEQFF. The CDR3 DNA follows: TGCAGCGTGGGAGGGACTACCGGCTCCACTGAGCAGTTCTTC.

Of note for this clone: The same CDR3 arises from other DNA sequences in this sample as well. The chain employs TRBV19 and TRBJ1-4; 7 bases are shared with TRBD1. J was trimmed by 5 bases and V by 4 bases; bases with no gene match: 4. CDR1 is LNHDA, CDR2 SQIVND, per germline (reference sequence). The CDR3 totals 14 residues. The CDR3 is CASSSRTGNEKLFF. The CDR3, as DNA: TGTGCCAGTAGTAGTCGGACAGGCAATGAAAAACTGTTTTTT.

This clone is a singleton in its sample. The rearrangement links TRBV3-1 (or the pseudogene TRBV3-2) to TRBJ1-5; D ambiguous. V was pared by 3 bases and J by 6 bases, with 6 bases between. Germline values: CDR1 LGHDT, CDR2 YNNKEL (reference sequence). The CDR3 loop spans 12 amino acids. The CDR3 nucleotides are TGTGCCAGCAGCCAGGAGGGTCAGCCCCAGCATTTT. It specifies CASSQEGQPQHF.

This sequence joins TRBV7-8 and TRBJ1-1; tentative D call: TRBD1 (5 bases). With 1 base removed from V and 2 bases from J, the gap between germline ends came to 8 bases. CDR1 is SGHVS, CDR2 FQNEAQ, per germline. CDR3 length: 14 amino acids. The CDR3 sequence is CASSLVGANTEAFF. CDR3 sequence (DNA): TGTGCCAGCAGCTTAGTTGGGGCAAACACTGAAGCTTTCTTT.

The chain uses TRBV13 and TRBJ2-1; 8 bases line up with TRBD2. The CDR3 is made up of 16 amino acids. V lost 9 bases and J lost 4; bases outside the gene matches: 14. Germline-derived CDR1 and CDR2 are PRHDT and FYEKMQ (reference sequence). CDR3 loop: CASTFEGLGTYNEQFF. The CDR3 DNA reads TGTGCCAGTACTTTTGAGGGACTAGGAACTTACAATGAGCAGTTCTTC. The full variable domain, completed using reference TRBV13 and TRBJ2-1, is AAGVIQSPRHLIKEKRETATLKCYPIPRHDTVYWYQQGPGQDPQFLISFYEKMQSDKGSIPDRFSAQQFSDYHSELNMSSLELGDSALYFCASTFEGLGTYNEQFFGPGTRLTVL.

This rearrangement joins TRBV30 to TRBJ2-1; 11 positions agree with TRBD2. The length of the CDR3 is 14 residues. CDR1 GTSNPN and CDR2 SVGIG come from the germline V gene (reference sequence). V lost 0 bases to trimming and J lost 10 bases; unmatched junction nucleotides: 5. The CDR3: CAWSVGLAGVEQFF. CDR3 DNA sequence: TGTGCCTGGAGTGTAGGACTAGCGGGCGTGGAGCAGTTCTTC.

The chain carries TRBV7-9 and TRBJ2-6; possibly TRBD2 for D (5 bases). This CDR3 is built from 14 residues. CDR1 SEHNR and CDR2 FQNEAQ come from the germline V gene (reference sequence). Deletions cut 4 bases from V and 4 bases from J, with 8 bases between. For the CDR3, the DNA is TGTGCCAGCAGCTCGGAGGACGGGGCCAACGTCCTGACTTTC. Its translation is CASSSEDGANVLTF.

V gene TRBV9 combines with J gene TRBJ2-3, with D unclear. The CDR3 is 14 amino acids. Germline values: CDR1 SGDLS, CDR2 YYNGEE. V was trimmed by 4 bases and J by 4 bases, leaving 13 bases between them. CDR3 in amino acids: CASSPSSRPDTQYF. DNA of the CDR3: TGTGCCAGCAGCCCAAGCTCCCGTCCAGATACGCAGTATTTT.

The chain links TRBV11-3 to TRBJ2-1, with 10 bases that match TRBD2. The length of the CDR3 is 15 residues. Germline trimming cut 5 bases from V and 4 bases from J; bases unmatched to any gene: 5. Germline assignment: CDR1 SGHNT and CDR2 YENEEA. CDR3 sequence reads: CASSTRSGGYNEQFF. For the CDR3, the DNA is TGTGCCAGCAGCACACGTAGCGGGGGGTACAATGAGCAGTTCTTC.